The rows below give T cell receptor beta chains drawn from one sample of a study of regulatory T cells in long-lasting Graves disease. TCRdb re-derived calls from the multiplex PCR reads in MiXCR, one entry per CDR3 protein. The table records 360,000 or so distinct CDR3 sequences, 15% to 20% of them present only once. This same sample was also part of a study on T cells in Graves' hyperthyroidism and ophthalmopathy.

The source material was peripheral blood mononuclear cells (PBMCs), sampled at new diagnosis, from a patient treated with antithyroid drugs. Receptors were obtained from a man in his forties or fifties with Graves disease. Both conserved end residues are part of each CDR3. A D gene is named only where the DNA matches it firmly. Size is stated for part of the rows, as once, few or many counts, or as a class when the clone is expanded.

CDR3 protein	CDR3 DNA	D gene	J gene	clone size	V gene
CSVDDGGTNTGELFF	TGCAGCGTTGACGACGGCGGAACGAACACCGGGGAGCTGTTTTTT	.	TRBJ2-2	.	TRBV29-1
CSVASWEETQYF	TGCAGCGTTGCATCTTGGGAAGAGACCCAGTACTTC	.	TRBJ2-5	many	TRBV29-1
CASSQVLAGGTGELFF	TGTGCCAGCAGCCAAGTTCTAGCGGGGGGAACCGGGGAGCTGTTTTTT	TRBD2	TRBJ2-2	.	TRBV3-1
CASSPPFGRSSYEQYF	TGTGCCAGCTCACCCCCCTTTGGGAGGAGCTCCTACGAGCAGTACTTC	.	TRBJ2-7	few	TRBV18
CASSLLAGGITGELFF	TGTGCCAGCAGCTTGTTAGCGGGGGGAATCACCGGGGAGCTGTTTTTT	TRBD2	TRBJ2-2	.	TRBV11-3
CASSGQGAAEQYF	TGTGCCAGCAGTGGACAGGGGGCCGCCGAGCAGTACTTC	TRBD1	TRBJ2-7	many	TRBV6-1
CASSRLKGRTGELFF	TGTGCCAGCAGTCGGTTGAAAGGGCGGACCGGGGAGCTGTTTTTT	.	TRBJ2-2	many	TRBV2
CASSLGSDTEAFF	TGTGCCAGCAGCTTAGGGTCGGACACTGAAGCTTTCTTT	.	TRBJ1-1	many	TRBV7-3
CASSQDLPRWGVGEKLFF	TGTGCCAGCAGCCAAGACCTCCCTAGGTGGGGGGTAGGAGAAAAACTGTTTTTT	.	TRBJ1-4	few	TRBV3-1
CASSPSDRGPFASPLHF	TGTGCCAGCTCACCTTCGGACAGGGGCCCCTTCGCCTCACCCCTCCACTTT	TRBD1	TRBJ1-6	few	TRBV18
CSARDPRFLYGYTF	TGCAGTGCTAGAGACCCCCGGTTTCTTTATGGCTACACCTTC	.	TRBJ1-2	.	TRBV20-1
CASTPLVGGNTIYF	TGTGCCAGCACCCCTCTGGTTGGTGGAAACACCATATATTTT	.	TRBJ1-3	many	TRBV12-3/TRBV12-4
CATLDSSMRTDTQYF	TGTGCCACATTGGACAGTTCAATGCGCACAGATACGCAGTATTTT	.	TRBJ2-3	many	TRBV10-3
CASSFRKAGELFF	TGCGCCAGCAGCTTCAGGAAAGCCGGGGAGCTGTTTTTT	.	TRBJ2-2	.	TRBV5-1
CASSLALRAGELFF	TGCGCCAGCAGCTTAGCCCTCCGCGCCGGGGAGCTGTTTTTT	.	TRBJ2-2	.	TRBV5-1
CSADFGGAGSNIQYF	TGCAGTGCGGACTTCGGGGGGGCTGGGAGCAACATTCAGTACTTC	TRBD2	TRBJ2-4	.	TRBV20-1